A single sample gave rise to the 27 T cell receptor beta chains below, sequenced in a study of blood T cell repertoires in COVID-19. Measured with immunoSEQ multiplex PCR; TCRdb has only the in-frame clones, and not every one. The table shows about 410,000 clones, with about 89% occurring only once. The sample taken for sequencing was peripheral blood. Receptors originate from a woman aged 40 to 50 with COVID-19, enrolled during active disease.

The rearrangement uses TRBV27 and TRBJ1-1, with 8 positions matching TRBD1. Germline assignment: CDR1 MNHEY and CDR2 SMNVEV (reference sequence). J was trimmed by 3 bases and V by 10 bases; bases with no gene match: 7. CDR3 length equals 13 residues. The CDR3 DNA reads TGTGCCACCAGGACAGGGAGCTACACTGAAGCTTTCTTT. Protein product: CATRTGSYTEAFF.

This sequence joins TRBV28 and TRBJ2-1, with TRBD2 as a possible D gene (5 bases). Germline CDR1 and CDR2: MDHEN and SYDVKM. V was cut by 7 bases and J by 0 bases, with 7 bases left in between. CDR3 length: 13 residues. DNA for the CDR3: TGTGCCAGCACTAGCTTCTCCTACAATGAGCAGTTCTTC. This sequence encodes CASTSFSYNEQFF.

Many counts were recorded for this clone. The chain uses TRBV11-2 and TRBJ2-7, with 7 bases that match TRBD1. Germline values: CDR1 SGHAT, CDR2 FQNNGV. The CDR3 is 15 amino acids. Germline trimming cut 5 bases from V and 0 bases from J; bases unmatched to any gene: 7. The CDR3 loop reads CASSDTGVYSYEQYF. In DNA, the CDR3 is TGTGCCAGCAGCGATACAGGGGTCTACTCCTACGAGCAGTACTTC.

The chain has TRBV3-1 (or the pseudogene TRBV3-2) and TRBJ1-2; no reliable D call. V was cut by 6 bases and J by 7 bases, with 21 bases left in between. The CDR3 sequence is 15 residues long. Germline loops: CDR1 LGHDT, CDR2 YNNKEL (reference sequence). Here the CDR3 reads CASRRGREPRSGYTF. The CDR3 DNA follows: TGTGCCAGCAGACGAGGACGGGAGCCCCGCTCTGGCTACACCTTC.

V gene TRBV6-1 combines with J gene TRBJ2-7; 11 nucleotides align to TRBD1. This CDR3 is built from 13 residues. The germline V gene encodes CDR1 MNHNS and CDR2 SASEGT. V lost 8 bases to trimming and J lost 11 bases; unmatched junction nucleotides: 11. CDR3: CASSASDRGPEYF. Written as DNA, the CDR3 is TGTGCCAGCTCTGCATCGGACAGGGGGCCGGAGTACTTC.

This clone was counted a single time. The genes are TRBV5-6 and TRBJ1-5; maybe TRBD1 (5 bases). V was trimmed by 0 bases and J by 3 bases, leaving 10 bases between them. This CDR3 is 15 amino acids long. Germline V gives CDR1 SGHDT, CDR2 YYEEEE. Here the CDR3 DNA reads TGTGCCAGCAGCTTGGCCAGGGAACTCAATCAGCCCCAGCATTTT. Translating it yields CASSLARELNQPQHF. The whole variable domain, filled in from reference TRBV5-6 and TRBJ1-5, reads DAGVTQSPTHLIKTRGQQVTLRCSPKSGHDTVSWYQQALGQGPQFIFQYYEEEERQRGNFPDRFSGHQFPNYSSELNVNALLLGDSALYLCASSLARELNQPQHFGDGTRLSIL.

The rearrangement uses TRBV19 and TRBJ2-5; 9 bases fit TRBD1. The CDR3 contains 16 residues. In germline, CDR1 is LNHDA, CDR2 SQIVND (reference sequence). Germline trimming cut 8 bases from V and 0 bases from J; bases unmatched to any gene: 10. This CDR3 reads CASGGTGNRHQETQYF. The DNA of the CDR3 is TGTGCCAGTGGGGGGACAGGGAATAGACACCAAGAGACCCAGTACTTC.

The J gene is TRBJ2-7, the V gene TRBV27, with D possibly TRBD2 on 7 matching bases. Germline V CDR1 and CDR2: MNHEY, SMNVEV (reference sequence). Trimming took off 2 bases at V and 4 bases at J, with 18 bases between the two ends. The CDR3 spans 16 residues. The DNA for the CDR3 is TGTGCCAGCAGTTTAAGGGAGGGCTGGGGGCCGTACGAGCAGTACTTC. This encodes CASSLREGWGPYEQYF.

The chain employs TRBV5-4 and TRBJ2-5; 8 bases line up with TRBD2. The CDR3 consists of 13 residues. J was trimmed by 5 bases and V by 4 bases; bases with no gene match: 4. CDR1 and CDR2 from the germline V gene are SGHNT and YYREEE (reference sequence). The CDR3 is CASSPAGDETQYF. CDR3 in DNA: TGTGCCAGCAGCCCAGCGGGAGATGAGACCCAGTACTTC.

J is TRBJ2-3 and V is TRBV19; no clear D. CDR1 and CDR2 from the germline V gene are LNHDA and SQIVND (reference sequence). The CDR3 totals 13 residues. Trimming removed 5 bases from V and 1 base from J, with 7 bases in between. DNA of the CDR3: TGTGCCAGTAGTTTTCCCGGCACAGATACGCAGTATTTT. Encoded protein: CASSFPGTDTQYF. The whole variable domain, filled in from reference TRBV19 and TRBJ2-3, reads DGGITQSPKYLFRKEGQNVTLSCEQNLNHDAMYWYRQDPGQGLRLIYYSQIVNDFQKGDIAEGYSVSREKKESFPLTVTSAQKNPTAFYLCASSFPGTDTQYFGPGTRLTVL.

The CDR3 DNA reads TGCGCCAGCAGCTTGACAGGGAACACCGGGGAGCTGTTTTTT. Protein: CASSLTGNTGELFF. The chain couples TRBV5-1 to TRBJ2-2; tentatively, D is TRBD1 (5 bases). V lost 1 base and J lost 1, with 5 bases in between. The CDR3 runs 14 residues. Germline V CDR1 and CDR2: SGHRS, YFSETQ.

The chain joins TRBV27 to TRBJ2-7; possibly TRBD2 for D (6 bases). Trimming took off 3 bases at V and 0 bases at J, with 9 bases between the two ends. The CDR3 consists of 14 residues. In germline, CDR1 is MNHEY, CDR2 SMNVEV (reference sequence). This CDR3 is CASSFLASSYEQYF. For the CDR3, the DNA is TGTGCCAGCAGTTTTCTAGCGAGCTCCTACGAGCAGTACTTC.

J is TRBJ2-5 and V is TRBV10-3; D might be TRBD2 (5 bases). The germline V gene has CDR1 ENHRY and CDR2 SYGVKD. Trimming pared 5 bases from V and 2 bases from J, leaving 15 bases between. CDR3 length: 15 residues. The CDR3 here is CAISLGSGVQETQYF. The CDR3 DNA is TGTGCCATCAGTCTAGGGAGCGGAGTGCAAGAGACCCAGTACTTC.

The chain carries TRBV7-9 and TRBJ1-6, with D possibly being TRBD1 (6 bases). Germline V gives CDR1 SEHNR, CDR2 FQNEAQ (reference sequence). CDR3 length equals 16 residues. The ends were cut back, 5 bases at V and 8 bases at J, with 19 bases in the middle. This CDR3 is CASSPSPRGMHSPLHF. The CDR3 nucleotides read TGTGCCAGCAGCCCCTCCCCGAGGGGGATGCATTCACCCCTCCACTTT.

The genes are TRBV5-4 and TRBJ2-1, with a tentative D call TRBD2 (7 bases). V shed 0 bases and J shed 2 bases, with 12 bases lying between them. Germline loops: CDR1 SGHNT, CDR2 YYREEE (reference sequence). The CDR3 consists of 16 residues. The CDR3 nucleotides read TGTGCCAGCAGCTTGGACCGGGGGGCGGCCTACAATGAGCAGTTCTTC. This sequence encodes CASSLDRGAAYNEQFF.

V is TRBV24-1 and J is TRBJ1-5; D is perhaps TRBD1 (6 bases). Per the germline V gene, CDR1 is KGHDR and CDR2 is SFDVKD. The CDR3 has 13 residues. Deletions cut 9 bases from V and 4 bases from J, with 12 bases between. In DNA form, the CDR3 reads TGTGCCACCCAGGACAGATTGAATCAGCCCCAGCATTTT. Its protein product is CATQDRLNQPQHF.

The V and J genes are TRBV24-1 and TRBJ1-5, with unresolved D. The CDR3 contains 14 residues. V was shortened by 1 base and J by 9 bases, with 12 bases between the two germline ends. Germline-derived CDR1 and CDR2 are KGHDR and SFDVKD. Written as DNA, the CDR3 is TGTGCCACCAGTGATTTATCAGAATTTCGGCCCCAGCATTTT. This sequence encodes CATSDLSEFRPQHF.

The chain uses TRBV12-3 or TRBV12-4 and TRBJ2-2; no firm D call. Trimming shortened V by 5 bases and J by 5 bases, and 9 bases separated the two germline ends. This CDR3 region has 13 residues. This chain's CDR3 is CASSLRTTGELFF. The CDR3 DNA sequence: TGTGCCAGCAGTCTAAGAACTACCGGGGAGCTGTTTTTT.

The chain has TRBV4-1 and TRBJ1-1, with D maybe TRBD1 (5 bases). This CDR3 is 17 amino acids long. Trimming removed 4 bases from V and 0 bases from J, with 18 bases in between. Germline CDR1 reads MGHRA; CDR2 reads YSYEKL. CDR3 sequence: CASSREPRRALNTEAFF. The DNA of the CDR3 is TGCGCCAGCAGCCGCGAACCACGCAGGGCCCTGAACACTGAAGCTTTCTTT.

This clone has just a few counts. This chain links TRBV6-1 with TRBJ1-5; possible D gene TRBD1, 5 bases. The CDR3 spans 14 residues. V was trimmed by 2 bases and J by 5 bases, leaving 10 bases between them. Per the germline V gene, CDR1 is MNHNS and CDR2 is SASEGT. The CDR3 DNA reads TGTGCCAGCAGTGAATCAGGGTCGGATCAGCCCCAGCATTTT. Translation: CASSESGSDQPQHF.

The CDR3 DNA sequence: TGTGCCAGCAGCTTAAATCCGGGACAGAGCTATGGCTACACCTTC. Translated: CASSLNPGQSYGYTF. The chain is built from TRBV7-2 and TRBJ1-2; TRBD1 matches at 7 bases. The CDR3 covers 15 residues. CDR1 is SGHTA and CDR2 is FQGNSA in the germline V gene. The ends lost 2 bases at V and 4 bases at J; junction bases unmatched: 7. The full variable domain, in which reference TRBV7-2 and TRBJ1-2 provide the parts outside the CDR3, is GAGVSQSPSNKVTEKGKDVELRCDPISGHTALYWYRQSLGQGLEFLIYFQGNSAPDKSGLPSDRFSAERTGGSVSTLTIQRTQQEDSAVYLCASSLNPGQSYGYTFGSGTRLTVV.

A word on this clone: In the same sample, other DNA sequences code for this CDR3. The chain joins TRBV19 to TRBJ1-1; D perhaps matches TRBD1 (5 bases). Germline loops: CDR1 LNHDA, CDR2 SQIVND (reference sequence). Trimming took 3 bases from V and 5 from J, leaving 10 bases between them. This CDR3 region has 13 residues. CDR3 coding DNA: TGTGCCAGTAGTATTGGGGGAGGTACTGAAGCTTTCTTT. Translation: CASSIGGGTEAFF.

This chain connects TRBV18 to TRBJ2-1; unclear D gene. Between the trimmed V and J ends, which lost 3 bases and 12 bases, there was a span of 12 bases. Germline CDR1 and CDR2: KGHSH and LQKENI. CDR3 length: 12 amino acids. In DNA, the CDR3 is TGTGCCAGCTCACCTCCTTCGCTGGCGCAGTTCTTC. Residues: CASSPPSLAQFF.

The rearrangement joins TRBV4-1 to TRBJ1-2, with 10 bases matching TRBD1. The CDR3 spans 15 residues. V trimming: 3 bases; J trimming: 4 bases; junction bases outside the gene matches: 5. Germline lookup yields CDR1 MGHRA and CDR2 YSYEKL. The CDR3, as DNA: TGCGCCAGCAGCCACCCGGGACAGGGGACCTATGGCTACACCTTC. Protein sequence: CASSHPGQGTYGYTF.

This clone was observed once. The chain links TRBV28 to TRBJ2-4, with D possibly being TRBD1 (6 bases). The CDR3 spans 20 residues. Germline V gives CDR1 MDHEN, CDR2 SYDVKM. The germline V and J ends were trimmed by 6 bases and 1 base, with 28 bases remaining between them. CDR3 sequence: CASRNLDSPITPGAKNIQYF. CDR3 coding DNA: TGTGCCAGCAGGAACCTGGACAGCCCCATAACCCCGGGGGCCAAAAACATTCAGTACTTC.

V usage is TRBV15 and J usage is TRBJ1-5; D perhaps matches TRBD1 (6 bases). The V gene's germline CDR1 is LNHNV and CDR2 YYDKDF (reference sequence). Deletions cut 5 bases from V and 1 base from J, with 15 bases between. This CDR3 is built from 16 residues. This CDR3 reads CATSRVVQGSNQPQHF. As DNA, the CDR3 is TGTGCCACCAGCCGAGTAGTACAGGGAAGCAATCAGCCCCAGCATTTT. The full variable domain, completed using reference TRBV15 and TRBJ1-5, is DAMVIQNPRYQVTQFGKPVTLSCSQTLNHNVMYWYQQKSSQAPKLLFHYYDKDFNNEADTPDNFQSRRPNTSFCFLDIRSPGLGDTAMYLCATSRVVQGSNQPQHFGDGTRLSIL.

The genes are TRBV6-5 and TRBJ2-3; perhaps TRBD1 as D (6 bases). V was pared by 5 bases and J by 3 bases, with 12 bases between. CDR1 is MNHEY and CDR2 is SVGAGI in the germline V gene. This CDR3 is 14 amino acids long. This chain's CDR3 is CASSPGTGTDTQYF. DNA for the CDR3: TGTGCCAGCAGTCCTGGAACAGGGACAGATACGCAGTATTTT.